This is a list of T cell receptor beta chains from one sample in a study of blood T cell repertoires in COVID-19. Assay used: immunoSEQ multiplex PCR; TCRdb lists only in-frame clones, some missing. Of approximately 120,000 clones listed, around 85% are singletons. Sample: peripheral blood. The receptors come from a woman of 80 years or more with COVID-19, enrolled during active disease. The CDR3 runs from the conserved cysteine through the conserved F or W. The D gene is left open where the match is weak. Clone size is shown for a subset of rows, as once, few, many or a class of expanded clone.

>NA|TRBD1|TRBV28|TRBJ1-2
TGTGCCAGCAGTCCCCCTGGGACAGCCACACTTGGGGGCTACACCTTC
CASSPPGTATLGGYTF
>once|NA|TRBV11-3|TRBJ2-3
TGTGCCAGCAGCTTACTCTCCAGCACAGATACGCAGTATTTT
CASSLLSSTDTQYF
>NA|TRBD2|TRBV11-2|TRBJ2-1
TGTGCCAGCAGCCGGGGACTAGCGGGAGCCTCCTACAATGAGCAGTTCTTC
CASSRGLAGASYNEQFF
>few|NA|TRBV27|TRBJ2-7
TGTGCCAGCAGCTTACAGATCTTAAGCGAGCAGTACTTC
CASSLQILSEQYF
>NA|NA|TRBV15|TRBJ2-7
TGTGCCACCAGCAGAGTTTTCGGCTCCTACGAGCAGTACTTC
CATSRVFGSYEQYF
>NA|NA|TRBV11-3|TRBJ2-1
TGTGCCAGCAGCCAAGGGGTAGCTTCATCCAATGAGCAGTTCTTC
CASSQGVASSNEQFF
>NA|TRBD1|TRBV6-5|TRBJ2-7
TGTGCCAGCAGTCCTCTGACAGGGGCCCACTACGAGCAGTACTTC
CASSPLTGAHYEQYF
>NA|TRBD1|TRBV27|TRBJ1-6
TGTGCCAGCAGTTCGGGGACAGGGTATACACCCCTCCACTTT
CASSSGTGYTPLHF
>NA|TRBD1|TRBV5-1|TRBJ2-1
TGCGCCAGCAGCCCGCAGGGGGCCGGGGATGAGCAGTTCTTC
CASSPQGAGDEQFF
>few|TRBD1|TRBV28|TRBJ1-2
TGTGCCAGCAGTCCCCAACCGGGACAGGGGGTGTTCCTCTTC
CASSPQPGQGVFLF
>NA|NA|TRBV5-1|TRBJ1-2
TGCGCCAGCAGCTTGGAACAGGGTCCCTACTATGGCTACACCTTC
CASSLEQGPYYGYTF
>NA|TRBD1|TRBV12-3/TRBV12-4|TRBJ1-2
TGTGCCAGCAGCCAGGGGGCGGGCTATGGCTACACCTTC
CASSQGAGYGYTF
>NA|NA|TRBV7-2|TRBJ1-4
TGTGCCAGCGGGGCGGGGGATGAGGCTAATGAAAAACTGTTTTTT
CASGAGDEANEKLFF
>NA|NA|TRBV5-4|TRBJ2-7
TGTGCCAGCAGCTTGGGCAGGGGATCCTACGAGCAGTACTTC
CASSLGRGSYEQYF
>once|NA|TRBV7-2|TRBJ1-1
TGTGCCAGCAGGAGAGATAACACTGAAGCTTTCTTT
CASRRDNTEAFF
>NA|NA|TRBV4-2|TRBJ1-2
TGTGCCAGCAGCCAAGACTGGACAGCCCTTTATGGCTACACCTTC
CASSQDWTALYGYTF
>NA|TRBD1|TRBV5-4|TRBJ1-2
TGTGCCAGCGGGCGGACAGGGGACGGCTACACCTTC
CASGRTGDGYTF
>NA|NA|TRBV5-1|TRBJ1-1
TGCGCCAGCAAAAAAGGACAGCAGAACACTGAAGCTTTCTTT
CASKKGQQNTEAFF
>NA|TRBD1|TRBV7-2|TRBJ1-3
TGTGCCAGCAGCCGGGACAGGGCAACAAACACCATATATTTT
CASSRDRATNTIYF
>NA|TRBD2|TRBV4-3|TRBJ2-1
TGCGCCAGCAGCCAAGATTGGAGCGGGAGCAACAATGAGCAGTTCTTC
CASSQDWSGSNNEQFF
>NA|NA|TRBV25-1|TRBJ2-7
TGTGCCAGCAGTAACCTATACGAGCAGTACTTC
CASSNLYEQYF
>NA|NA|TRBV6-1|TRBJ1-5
TGTGCCAGCAGTGAATCGGGTGGTCAGCCCCAGCATTTT
CASSESGGQPQHF
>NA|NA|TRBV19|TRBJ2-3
TGTGCCAGTAGTATTTTAGCGGCTAGCACAGATACGCAGTATTTT
CASSILAASTDTQYF
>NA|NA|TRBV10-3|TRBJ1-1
TGTGCCATCAGTGACTATACTTTGAACACTGAAGCTTTCTTT
CAISDYTLNTEAFF
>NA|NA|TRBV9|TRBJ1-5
TGTGCCAGCAGCGTATCAGGTAATCAGCCCCAGCATTTT
CASSVSGNQPQHF
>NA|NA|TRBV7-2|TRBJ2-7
TGTGCCAGCAGCTTAGGGGCCCTAAGCTCCTACGAGCAGTACTTC
CASSLGALSSYEQYF
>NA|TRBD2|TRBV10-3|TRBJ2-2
TGTGCCATCAGCCGGACTAGCGGGAGGTCGGCCGGGGAGCTGTTTTTT
CAISRTSGRSAGELFF
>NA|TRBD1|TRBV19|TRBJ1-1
TGTGCCAGTAGTAGGGAGACAGGGCTTCCTGAAGCTTTCTTT
CASSRETGLPEAFF
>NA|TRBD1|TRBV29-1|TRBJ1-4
TGCAGCGCTGCCCTCGGGACAGGGGTGGAAAAACTGTTTTTT
CSAALGTGVEKLFF
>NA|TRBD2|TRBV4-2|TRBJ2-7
TGTGCCAGCAGCCAAGATACCAGCGGGAGGGGCGAGCAGTACTTC
CASSQDTSGRGEQYF
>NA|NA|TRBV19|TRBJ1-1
TGTGCCAGTAGTATAGGGGTAGGAGGGCAAGCTTTCTTT
CASSIGVGGQAFF
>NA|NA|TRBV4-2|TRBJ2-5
TGTGCCAGCAGCCAAGCCGCCGGGGAGACCCAGTACTTC
CASSQAAGETQYF
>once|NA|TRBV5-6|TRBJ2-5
TGTGCCAGCAGCTTGATTCTAACCGAGGCCCAGTACTTC
CASSLILTEAQYF
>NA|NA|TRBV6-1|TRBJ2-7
TGTGCCAGCAGTCATCATTACGAGCAGTACTTC
CASSHHYEQYF
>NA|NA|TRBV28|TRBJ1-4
TGTGCCAGCAGTTTACCGGGGGCGGGAGGGGAAAAACTGTTTTTT
CASSLPGAGGEKLFF
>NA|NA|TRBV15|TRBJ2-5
TGTGCCACCAGCAGAGATTTGTGGGGGGAAGAGACCCAGTACTTC
CATSRDLWGEETQYF
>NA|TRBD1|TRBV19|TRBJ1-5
TGTGCCGTCGGACAGGGTTGGGATCAGCCCCAGCATTTT
CAVGQGWDQPQHF
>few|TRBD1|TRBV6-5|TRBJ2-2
TGTGCCAGCAGTCCAACCCGGACAGGCGGGGAGCTGTTTTTT
CASSPTRTGGELFF
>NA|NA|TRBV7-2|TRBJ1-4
TGTGCCAGCAGCTTAGGCTGGTCGGGTTCAGAAAAACTGTTTTTT
CASSLGWSGSEKLFF
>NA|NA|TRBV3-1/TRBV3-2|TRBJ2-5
TGTGCCAGCAGCCTCGGACTGGGTTCGGAGACCCAGTACTTC
CASSLGLGSETQYF